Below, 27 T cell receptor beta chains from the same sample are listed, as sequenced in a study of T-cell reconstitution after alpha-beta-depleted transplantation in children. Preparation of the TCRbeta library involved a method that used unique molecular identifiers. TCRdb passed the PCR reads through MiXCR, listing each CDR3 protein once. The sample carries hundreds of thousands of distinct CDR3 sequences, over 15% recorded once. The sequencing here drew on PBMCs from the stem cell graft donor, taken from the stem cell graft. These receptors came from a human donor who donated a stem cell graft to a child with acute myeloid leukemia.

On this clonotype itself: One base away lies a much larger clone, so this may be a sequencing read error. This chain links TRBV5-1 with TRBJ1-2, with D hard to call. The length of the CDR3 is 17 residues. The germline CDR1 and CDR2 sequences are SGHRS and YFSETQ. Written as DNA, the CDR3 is TGCGCCAGCAGCCCTCACAGAAACGGTAATATCCCCTATGGCTCCACCTTC. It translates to CASSPHRNGNIPYGSTF.

CDR3: CASSFPGTAFYGYTF. The CDR3, as DNA: TGTGCCAGCAGCTTCCCCGGGACAGCCTTCTATGGCTACACCTTC. The rearrangement links TRBV11-2 to TRBJ1-2, with 7 bases lining up with TRBD1. CDR1 is SGHAT, CDR2 FQNNGV, per germline. V shed 3 bases, J shed 4 bases, and the junction held 8 bases outside the gene matches. The CDR3 covers 15 residues.

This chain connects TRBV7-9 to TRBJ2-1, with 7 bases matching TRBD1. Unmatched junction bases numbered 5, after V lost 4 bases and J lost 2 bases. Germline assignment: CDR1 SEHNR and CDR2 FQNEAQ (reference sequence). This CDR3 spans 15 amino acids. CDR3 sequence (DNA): TGTGCCAGCAGCTCGTTACAGGGGCCCTACAATGAGCAGTTCTTC. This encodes CASSSLQGPYNEQFF.

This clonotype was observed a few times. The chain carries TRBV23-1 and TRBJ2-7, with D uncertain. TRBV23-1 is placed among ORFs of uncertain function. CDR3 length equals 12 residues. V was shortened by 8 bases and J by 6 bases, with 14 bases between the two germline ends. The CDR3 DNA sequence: TGCGCCAGCCCTAAATTAAGACGCGAGCAGTACGTC. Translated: CASPKLRREQYV.

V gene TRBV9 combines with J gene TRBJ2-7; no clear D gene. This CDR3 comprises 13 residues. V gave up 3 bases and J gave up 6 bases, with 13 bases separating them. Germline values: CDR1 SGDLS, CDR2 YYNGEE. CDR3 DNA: TGTGCCAGCAGCGCAGCCATCCACAGCGAGCAGTACTTC. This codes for CASSAAIHSEQYF.

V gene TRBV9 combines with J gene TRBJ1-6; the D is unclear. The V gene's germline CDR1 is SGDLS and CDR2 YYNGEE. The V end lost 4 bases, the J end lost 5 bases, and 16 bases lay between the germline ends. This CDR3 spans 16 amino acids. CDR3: CASSLEGTLNNSPLHF. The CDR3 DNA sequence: TGTGCCAGCAGCTTAGAAGGAACACTCAATAATTCACCCCTCCACTTT.

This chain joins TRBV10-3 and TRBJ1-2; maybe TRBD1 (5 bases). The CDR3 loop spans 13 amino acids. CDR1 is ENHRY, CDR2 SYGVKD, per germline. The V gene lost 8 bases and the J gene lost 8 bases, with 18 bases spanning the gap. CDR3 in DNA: TGTGCCATCCCCTCGGGACGGGGATTCGGCTACACCTTC. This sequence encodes CAIPSGRGFGYTF.

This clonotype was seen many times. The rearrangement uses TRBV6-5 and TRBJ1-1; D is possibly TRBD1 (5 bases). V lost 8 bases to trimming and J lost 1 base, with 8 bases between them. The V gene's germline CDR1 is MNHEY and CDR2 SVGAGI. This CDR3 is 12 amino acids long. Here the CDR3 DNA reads TGTGCCAGCTCGACAGCGAACACTGAAGCTTTCTTT. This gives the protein CASSTANTEAFF.

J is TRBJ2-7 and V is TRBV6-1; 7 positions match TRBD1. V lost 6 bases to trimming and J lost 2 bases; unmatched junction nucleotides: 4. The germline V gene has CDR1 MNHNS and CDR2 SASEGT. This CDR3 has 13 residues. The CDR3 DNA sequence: TGTGCCAGCAGAAACAGGGGTACCTACGAGCAGTACGTC. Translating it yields CASRNRGTYEQYV.

As DNA, the CDR3 is TGCGCCAGCAGCCAAGAAATAGCGGGGGCCAATGAGCAGTTCTTC. Protein sequence: CASSQEIAGANEQFF. This chain links TRBV4-3 with TRBJ2-1, with 9 bases matching TRBD2. After removal of 0 bases from V and 6 bases from J, the junction contained 3 bases not matched to a gene. The CDR3 spans 15 residues. CDR1 and CDR2 from the germline V gene are LGHNA and YSLEER.

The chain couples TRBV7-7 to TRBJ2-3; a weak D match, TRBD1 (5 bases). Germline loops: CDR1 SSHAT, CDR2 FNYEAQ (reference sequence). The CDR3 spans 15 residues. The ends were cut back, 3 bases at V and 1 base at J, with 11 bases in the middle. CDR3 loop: CASSLGLPGTDTQYF. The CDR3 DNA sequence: TGTGCCAGCAGCTTGGGGCTGCCGGGCACAGATACGCAGTATTTT.

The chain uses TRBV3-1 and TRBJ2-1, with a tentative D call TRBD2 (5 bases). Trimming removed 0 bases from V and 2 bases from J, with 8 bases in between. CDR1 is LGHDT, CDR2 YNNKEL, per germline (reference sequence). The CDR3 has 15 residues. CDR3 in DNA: TGTGCCAGCAGCCAAGATACCGGGACCTACAATGAGCAGTTCTTC. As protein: CASSQDTGTYNEQFF.

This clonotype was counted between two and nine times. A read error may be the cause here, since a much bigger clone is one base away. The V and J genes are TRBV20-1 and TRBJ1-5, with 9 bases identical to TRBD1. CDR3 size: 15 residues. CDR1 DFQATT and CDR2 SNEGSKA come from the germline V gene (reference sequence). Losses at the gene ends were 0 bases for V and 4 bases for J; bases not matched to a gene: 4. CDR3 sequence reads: CSARDVTGGNQPQHF. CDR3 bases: TGCAGTGCTAGAGATGTGACAGGGGGAAATCAGCCCCAGCATTTT.

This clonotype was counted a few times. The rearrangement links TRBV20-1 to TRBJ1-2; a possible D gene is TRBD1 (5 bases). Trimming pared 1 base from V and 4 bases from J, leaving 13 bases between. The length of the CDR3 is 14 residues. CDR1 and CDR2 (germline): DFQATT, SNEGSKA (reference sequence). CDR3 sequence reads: CSARGGDLVYGYTF. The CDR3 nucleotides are TGCAGTGCTAGAGGAGGGGATCTTGTCTATGGCTACACCTTC.

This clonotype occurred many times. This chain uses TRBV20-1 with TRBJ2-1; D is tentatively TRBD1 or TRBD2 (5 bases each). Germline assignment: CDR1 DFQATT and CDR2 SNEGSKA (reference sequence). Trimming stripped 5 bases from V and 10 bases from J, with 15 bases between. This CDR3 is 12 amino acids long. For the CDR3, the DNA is TGCAGTGCTGCCCGAGGGGCTCAGGAGCAGTTCTTC. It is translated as CSAARGAQEQFF.

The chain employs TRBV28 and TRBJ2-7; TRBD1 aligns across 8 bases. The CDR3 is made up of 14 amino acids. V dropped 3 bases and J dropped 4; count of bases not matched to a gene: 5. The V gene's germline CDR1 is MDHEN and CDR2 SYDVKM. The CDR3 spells CASSLEGQVYEQYV. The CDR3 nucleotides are TGTGCCAGCAGTTTGGAGGGACAGGTGTACGAGCAGTACGTC.

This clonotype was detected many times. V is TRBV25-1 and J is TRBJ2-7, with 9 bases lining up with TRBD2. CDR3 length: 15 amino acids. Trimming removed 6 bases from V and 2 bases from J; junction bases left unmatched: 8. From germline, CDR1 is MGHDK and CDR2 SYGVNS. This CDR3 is CASRDSGGLTYEQYF. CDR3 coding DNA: TGTGCCAGCAGGGATAGCGGGGGCCTTACCTACGAGCAGTACTTC.

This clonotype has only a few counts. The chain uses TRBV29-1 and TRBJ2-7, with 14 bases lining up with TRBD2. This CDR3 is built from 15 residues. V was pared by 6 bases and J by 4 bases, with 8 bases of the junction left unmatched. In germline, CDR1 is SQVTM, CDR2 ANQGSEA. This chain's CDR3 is CSVGGLAGERYEQYF. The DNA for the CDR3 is TGCAGCGTGGGGGGACTAGCGGGGGAAAGGTACGAGCAGTACTTC.

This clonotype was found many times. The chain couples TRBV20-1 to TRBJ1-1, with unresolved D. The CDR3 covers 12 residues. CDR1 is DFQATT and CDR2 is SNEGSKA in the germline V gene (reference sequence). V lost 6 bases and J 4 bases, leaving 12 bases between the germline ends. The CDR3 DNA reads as TGCAGTGCCACATCCCGGGGCACTGAAGCTTTCTTT. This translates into CSATSRGTEAFF.

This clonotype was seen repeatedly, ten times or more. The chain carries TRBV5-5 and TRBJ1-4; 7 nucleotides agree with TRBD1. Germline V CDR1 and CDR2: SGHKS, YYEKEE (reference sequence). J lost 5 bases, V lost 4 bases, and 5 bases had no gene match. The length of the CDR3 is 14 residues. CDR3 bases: TGTGCCAGCAGCGGGGACAGTTTCAATGAAAAACTGTTTTTT. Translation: CASSGDSFNEKLFF.

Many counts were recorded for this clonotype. The CDR3 is CAISGEPSGRYNEQFF. CDR3 DNA sequence: TGTGCCATCAGTGGGGAGCCGAGCGGGCGGTACAATGAGCAGTTCTTC. The chain couples TRBV10-3 to TRBJ2-1; possible D gene TRBD2, 6 bases. V gave up 4 bases and J gave up 4 bases, with 17 bases separating them. The CDR3 runs 16 residues. In germline, CDR1 is ENHRY, CDR2 SYGVKD.

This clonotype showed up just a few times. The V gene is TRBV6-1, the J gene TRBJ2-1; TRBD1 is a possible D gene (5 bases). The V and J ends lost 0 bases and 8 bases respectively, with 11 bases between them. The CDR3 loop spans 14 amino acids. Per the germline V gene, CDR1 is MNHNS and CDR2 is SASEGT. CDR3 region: CASSEARTSHEQFF. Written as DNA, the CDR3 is TGTGCCAGCAGTGAAGCGCGGACATCGCATGAGCAGTTCTTC.

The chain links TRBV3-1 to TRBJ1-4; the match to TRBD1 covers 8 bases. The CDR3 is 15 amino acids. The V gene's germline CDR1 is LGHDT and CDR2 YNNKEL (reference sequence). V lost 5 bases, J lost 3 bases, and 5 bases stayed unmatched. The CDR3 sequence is CASSNQGAANEKLFF. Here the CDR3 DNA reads TGTGCCAGCAGCAACCAGGGGGCAGCTAATGAAAAACTGTTTTTT. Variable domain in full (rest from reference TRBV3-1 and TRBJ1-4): DTAVSQTPKYLVTQMGNDKSIKCEQNLGHDTMYWYKQDSKKFLKIMFSYNNKELIINETVPNRFSPKSPDKAHLNLHINSLELGDSAVYFCASSNQGAANEKLFFGSGTQLSVL.

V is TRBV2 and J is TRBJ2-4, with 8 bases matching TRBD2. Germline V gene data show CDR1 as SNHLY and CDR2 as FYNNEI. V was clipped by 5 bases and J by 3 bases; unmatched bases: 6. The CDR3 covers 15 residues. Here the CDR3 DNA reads TGTGCCAGCAGTCGGGAGGGGATGGGCAAAAACATTCAGTACTTC. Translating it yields CASSREGMGKNIQYF.

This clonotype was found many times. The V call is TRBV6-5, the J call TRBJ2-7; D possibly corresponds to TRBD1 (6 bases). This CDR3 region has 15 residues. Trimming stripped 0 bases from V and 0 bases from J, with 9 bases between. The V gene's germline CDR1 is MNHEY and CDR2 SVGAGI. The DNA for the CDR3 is TGTGCCAGCAGTTACTCGACAGGCAGCTCCTACGAGCAGTACTTC. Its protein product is CASSYSTGSSYEQYF.

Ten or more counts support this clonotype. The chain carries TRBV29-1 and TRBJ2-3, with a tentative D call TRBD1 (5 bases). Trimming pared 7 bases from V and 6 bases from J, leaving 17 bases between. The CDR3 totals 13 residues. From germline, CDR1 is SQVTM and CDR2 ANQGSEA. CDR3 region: CSAKGLGSDTQYF. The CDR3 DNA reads TGCAGCGCTAAGGGGTTGGGCAGTGATACGCAGTATTTT.

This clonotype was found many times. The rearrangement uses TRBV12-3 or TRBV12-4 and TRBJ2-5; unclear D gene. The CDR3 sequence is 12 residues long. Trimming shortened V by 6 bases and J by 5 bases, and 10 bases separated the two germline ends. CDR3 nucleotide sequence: TGTGCCAGCAGCTTGACGGTGGAGACCCAGTACTTC. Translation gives CASSLTVETQYF.